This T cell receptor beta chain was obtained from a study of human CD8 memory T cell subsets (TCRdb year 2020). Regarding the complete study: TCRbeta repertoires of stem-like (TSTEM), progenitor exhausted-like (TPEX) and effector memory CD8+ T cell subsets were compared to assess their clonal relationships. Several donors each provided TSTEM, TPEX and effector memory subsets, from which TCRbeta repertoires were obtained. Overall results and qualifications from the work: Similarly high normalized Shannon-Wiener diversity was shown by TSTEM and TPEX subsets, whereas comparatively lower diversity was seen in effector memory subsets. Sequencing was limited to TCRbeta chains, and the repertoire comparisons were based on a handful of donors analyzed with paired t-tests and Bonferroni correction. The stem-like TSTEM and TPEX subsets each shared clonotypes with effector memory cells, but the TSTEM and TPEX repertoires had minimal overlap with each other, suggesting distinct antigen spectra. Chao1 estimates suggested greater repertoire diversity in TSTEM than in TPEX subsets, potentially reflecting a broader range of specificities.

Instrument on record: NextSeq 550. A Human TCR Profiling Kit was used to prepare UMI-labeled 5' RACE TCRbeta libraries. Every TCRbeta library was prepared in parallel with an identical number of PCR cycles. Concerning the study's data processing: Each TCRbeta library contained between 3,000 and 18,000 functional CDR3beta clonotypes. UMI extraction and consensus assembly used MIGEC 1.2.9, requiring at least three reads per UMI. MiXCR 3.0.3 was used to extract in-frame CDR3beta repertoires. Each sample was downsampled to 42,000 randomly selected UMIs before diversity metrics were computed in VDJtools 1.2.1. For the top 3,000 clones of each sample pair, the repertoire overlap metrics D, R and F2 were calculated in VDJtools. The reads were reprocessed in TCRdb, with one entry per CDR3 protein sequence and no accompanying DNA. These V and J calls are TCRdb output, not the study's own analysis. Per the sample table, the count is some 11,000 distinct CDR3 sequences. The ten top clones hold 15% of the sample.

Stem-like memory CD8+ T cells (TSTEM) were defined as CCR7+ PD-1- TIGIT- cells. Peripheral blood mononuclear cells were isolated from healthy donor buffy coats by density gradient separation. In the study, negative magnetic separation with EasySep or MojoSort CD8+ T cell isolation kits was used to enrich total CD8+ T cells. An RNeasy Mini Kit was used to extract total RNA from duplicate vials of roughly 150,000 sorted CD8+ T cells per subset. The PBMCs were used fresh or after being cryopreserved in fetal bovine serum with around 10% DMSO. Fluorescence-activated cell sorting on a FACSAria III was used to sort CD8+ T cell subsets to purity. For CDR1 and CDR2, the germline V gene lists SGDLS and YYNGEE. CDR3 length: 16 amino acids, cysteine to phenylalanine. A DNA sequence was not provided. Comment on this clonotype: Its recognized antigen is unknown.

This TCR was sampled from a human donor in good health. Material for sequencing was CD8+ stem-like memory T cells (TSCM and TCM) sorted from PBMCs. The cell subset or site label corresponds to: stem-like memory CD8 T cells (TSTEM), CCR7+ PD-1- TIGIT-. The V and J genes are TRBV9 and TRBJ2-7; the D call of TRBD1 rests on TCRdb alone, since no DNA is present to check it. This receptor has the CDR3 CASSPSPDSISYEQYF.